The source of this T cell receptor (beta chain) is a study of CD8+CD57+ T cells in acquired aplastic anemia (dated 2018 in TCRdb). With respect to the entire study: DNA extracted from sorted CD4+ and CD8+ cells had a mean of 3.2 ug, with a range of about 0.19 to 30 ug. Mean read counts for healthy donor samples were about 10 million for CD4+ cells and about 12 million for CD8+ cells. Study-wide conclusions, independent of this receptor: Patients and healthy controls showed no significant difference in CD8+ Simpson's diversity (P=0.060). About 28 CD8+ CDR3 sequences were found in both patients and controls but appeared to be highly expressed in patients and within the immunodominant clones of the patients.

TCR repertoires of sorted CD4+ and CD8+ blood T cells from severe aplastic anemia patients and healthy subjects were deep-sequenced in the study. Ficoll-Paque density gradient centrifugation was used to isolate peripheral blood mononuclear cells. CD4+ and CD8+ T cells were sorted by FACS or magnetic beads before DNA extraction. Genomic DNA served as template for TCR beta VDJ combination and CDR3 sequence profiling. TCR repertoire sequencing was run on an Illumina HiSeq 2000. From the authors' description of their analysis: Repertoire assessment relied on Simpson's diversity index, CDR3 size and DJ length profiles, and TRBV/TRBJ rearrangement plots. The immunodominant clone was defined as the most abundant DNA sequence in deep sequencing data. CDR3 amino acid sequences were screened for sharing across subjects and compared with published repertoires and the VDJdb database. TCRdb reprocessing: public reads trimmed at Q25 with fastp, clones called with MiXCR, in-frame beta chains kept. Each entry is one CDR3 protein sequence, shown with its most common DNA and genes. Clone size and V and J calls follow TCRdb, not the original study. The sample table shows 150,000 to 200,000 distinct CDR3 sequences, and 55% to 80% are seen once. The ten biggest clones cover 45% of the sample.

CDR1 SGHTA and CDR2 FQGNSA are derived from the germline V gene. The CDR3 runs 16 residues from the cysteine to the phenylalanine. Just the 48-base CDR3 DNA is kept, in frame starting at base 1. V is pruned by 5 bases and J by 7 bases, leaving 16 bases of the junction without a gene match. About this clonotype itself: The antigen it recognizes is unknown. Base qualities were left out, and no much larger clone turns up one base away.

The specimen sequenced was sorted CD4+, CD8+, or CD8+CD57+ T cells (not recorded which) from PBMCs. This TCR was sampled from a human donor in good health. This chain joins TRBV7-2 to TRBJ2-7; 8 bases in the middle match TRBD1. The CDR3 here reads CASSLGQGPAEREQYF. The sequence in DNA is TGTGCCAGCAGCCTTGGACAGGGACCCGCTGAAAGAGAGCAGTACTTC.